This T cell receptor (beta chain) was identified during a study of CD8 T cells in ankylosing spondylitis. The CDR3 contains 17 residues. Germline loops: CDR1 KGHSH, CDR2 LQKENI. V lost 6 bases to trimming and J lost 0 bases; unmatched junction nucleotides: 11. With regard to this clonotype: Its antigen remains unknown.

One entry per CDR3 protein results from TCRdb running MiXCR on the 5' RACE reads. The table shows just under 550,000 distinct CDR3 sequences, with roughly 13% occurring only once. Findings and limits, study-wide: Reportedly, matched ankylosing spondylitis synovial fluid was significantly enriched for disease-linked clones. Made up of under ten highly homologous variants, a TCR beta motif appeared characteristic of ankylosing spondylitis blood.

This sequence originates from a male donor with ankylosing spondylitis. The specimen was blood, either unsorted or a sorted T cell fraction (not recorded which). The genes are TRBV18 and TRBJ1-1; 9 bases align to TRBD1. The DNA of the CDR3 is TGTGCCAGCTCTCCGACCGGGACAGGGAGGTTGAACACTGAAGCTTTCTTT. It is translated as CASSPTGTGRLNTEAFF.